This T cell receptor (beta chain) originates from a study of tumor-infiltrating lymphocytes in primary liver carcinoma. Whole-study context: Donors had hepatocellular carcinoma or combined HCC and intrahepatic cholangiocarcinoma.

A primer in the constant region served to generate TCR beta cDNA from approximately 500 ng of total RNA. ARM-PCR was slightly modified, and three nested multiplex PCR rounds with it gave rise to the TCR beta libraries. TRBV1-TRBV30 forward primers paired with a C-beta reverse primer drove the first two PCR rounds, about 10 cycles each. One entry per CDR3 protein, called by TCRdb with MiXCR from the multiplex PCR reads. The sample holds approximately 300,000 distinct CDR3 sequences, about 60% seen once. Notes on this clonotype: Its antigen is currently unknown. A much bigger clone sits one base away, suggesting this may be a read error.

The study extracted blood RNA from unsorted whole blood and also extracted germline DNA. Patients were chronically HBV-infected and treatment-naive. Study-level findings and limits: Unsorted bulk processing meant the study did not compare CD4+ and CD8+ repertoires. Tumor-adjacent and tumor-blood pairs shared a smaller degree of overlap than tumor region pairs.

This CDR3 spans 15 amino acids. Source material: peripheral blood. This rearrangement joins TRBV12-3 or TRBV12-4 to TRBJ2-1, with 9 bases identical to TRBD1. The sequence derives from a man aged 35-49 years with primary liver carcinoma and hepatitis B virus infection. CDR3 protein: CASSSGQGLAGEKFF. The CDR3 DNA reads as TGTGCCAGCAGTTCTGGACAGGGGTTAGCGGGTGAGAAGTTCTTC.